This TCR beta chain was sequenced during a study of blood T cell repertoires in COVID-19 (TCRdb year 2020). At the level of the whole study: Samples covering the acute and convalescent phases of COVID-19 were provided by collaborators in the United States, Italy and Spain. Deeply sampled blood TCRbeta repertoires from subjects exposed to, actively infected with, or recovered from COVID-19 were included in the dataset. The repertoires were made available in a free public database intended to serve as a resource for research on the immune response to SARS-CoV-2. The sample metadata nearly always contained a de-identified subject ID, COVID-19 status, age in years and sex. The prospective study material was composed of cDNA or gDNA derived from T cells, B-cell-depleted T cells, or PBMCs. The samples were drawn from the first 160 participants of the ongoing ImmuneRACE study and from 1,254 subjects provided by 6 global collaborators. Where available, HLA class I and class II types were taken from metadata supplied by the sample provider and were not determined by assay-based typing.

The junction carries 16 bases between V and J, which are trimmed by 6 bases and 7 bases respectively. The germline V gene yields MNHEY for CDR1 and SVGAGI for CDR2. Spanning cysteine to phenylalanine, the CDR3 consists of 14 amino acids. Only the CDR3 DNA stays, 42 bases, in frame from base 1. Participants in the prospective study were aged roughly 18 to 89 years, lived in 24 United States geographic areas, and enrolled through a virtual design. To assign participants to cohorts, the prospective study relied on clinical history that participants themselves reported in a screening survey and a study questionnaire. Recovered participants in ImmuneRACE Cohort 3 were defined as having two consecutive negative NP/OP PCR tests, clearance from a healthcare professional, or resolution of symptoms. Mobile phlebotomists in the prospective study collected whole blood, serum and a nasopharyngeal or oropharyngeal swab from every participant. Over a roughly 2-month period, participants in the prospective study had the option of providing additional blood draws and questionnaires. Prospective study blood samples were shipped either frozen or at room temperature before DNA extraction.

The paper's findings and limits, for the study overall: The quantity of clinical and demographic metadata differed by source and by participant and was supplied without curation.

As to this clone: The antigen it recognizes is unknown. Base-call qualities are not available, and no considerably larger clone is one nucleotide away.

The immunoSEQ Assay, a bias-controlled multiplex PCR, was used to amplify TCRbeta CDR3 regions from genomic DNA. As for the authors' bioinformatics: The number of nucleated cells in each sample was estimated from the amplification of reference gene primers within the assay. To quantify the absolute abundance of each unique TCRbeta CDR3 rearrangement, sequence reads were collapsed and filtered. Productive Simpson clonality was computed per sample as the square root of Simpson's diversity index over productive rearrangements. In its TCRdb copy, this immuneACCESS table keeps in-frame sequences only and misses some clones. Where compared with another copy, unresolved V genes explain less than half of these, and the others have no known cause. From that table come the V and J calls and clone size; the DNA was used to work out D and trimming. The sample data list around 250,000 clones, and roughly 88% of these were observed just once. Under 2.5% of the sample lies in the top ten.

Sample: PBMCs or T cells enriched from blood (not recorded which). The receptor was derived from a woman aged 50 to 65 who had recovered from COVID-19. Recombination connected TRBV6-5 to TRBJ2-1; the D gene cannot be resolved reliably. The CDR3 reads CASSSPRPENEQFF. The nucleotides read TGTGCCAGCAGCTCCCCCAGGCCCGAGAATGAGCAGTTCTTC.